Listed here are 24 T cell receptor beta chains from one sample, sequenced in a study of cytomegalovirus exposure and HLA in healthy donors (dated by TCRdb to 2015 to 2018). Library creation used the immunoSEQ multiplex PCR assay. For the multiplex PCR, a mixture combining 60 forward primers for TCR Vbeta segments and 13 reverse primers for TCR Jbeta segments was used. TCRdb obtained this table from immuneACCESS and retained in-frame rearrangements with V and J assigned. These tables miss some clones; where compared with another copy, unresolved V genes account for less than half of the shortfall, and the remainder is unexplained. This sample is represented by some 200,000 clones; 83% of them were singletons. 1.3% to 1.5% of the sample rests with the top ten. The material sequenced was PBMCs. Every receptor here comes from a girl between 10 and 17 years old in good health and CMV-seronegative.

The chain joins TRBV28 to TRBJ1-4; D is unclear. V was clipped by 3 bases and J by 7 bases, with 9 bases between them. Germline CDR1 reads MDHEN; CDR2 reads SYDVKM. The CDR3 contains 13 residues. In nucleotides, the CDR3 is TGTGCCAGCAGTTTTAGCGGATTTGAAAAACTGTTTTTT. Its protein is CASSFSGFEKLFF.

The CDR3 loop reads CASSLRAGTEAFF. The DNA for the CDR3 is TGTGCCAGCAGCTTAAGAGCGGGAACTGAAGCTTTCTTT. V usage is TRBV11-1 and J usage is TRBJ1-1; D ambiguous. Trimming stripped 2 bases from V and 5 bases from J, with 9 bases between. The germline V gene encodes CDR1 SGHAT and CDR2 FQDESV (reference sequence). The CDR3 runs to 13 residues.

V usage is TRBV7-2 and J usage is TRBJ2-3; tentative D call: TRBD2 (5 bases). In germline, CDR1 is SGHTA, CDR2 FQGNSA. The CDR3 extends over 15 amino acids. Trimming took 4 bases from V and 5 from J, leaving 16 bases between them. CDR3 protein: CASSSPGLARDTQYF. DNA of the CDR3: TGTGCCAGCAGCTCCCCCGGGCTAGCTAGAGATACGCAGTATTTT. Filled out from reference TRBV7-2 and TRBJ2-3, the complete variable domain reads GAGVSQSPSNKVTEKGKDVELRCDPISGHTALYWYRQSLGQGLEFLIYFQGNSAPDKSGLPSDRFSAERTGGSVSTLTIQRTQQEDSAVYLCASSSPGLARDTQYFGPGTRLTVL.

This rearrangement joins TRBV7-9 to TRBJ1-2; tentatively, D is TRBD1 (5 bases). The CDR3 has 14 amino acids. V shed 1 base and J shed 2 bases, with 8 bases lying between them. In germline, CDR1 is SEHNR, CDR2 FQNEAQ (reference sequence). The CDR3 loop reads CASSLVGQNYGYTF. The DNA for the CDR3 is TGTGCCAGCAGCTTAGTAGGACAAAACTATGGCTACACCTTC.

This clone was detected only once. The rearrangement joins TRBV14 to TRBJ1-3; weak D call: TRBD1 (5 bases). Germline V gene lookup returns CDR1 SGHDN and CDR2 FVKESK. The CDR3 has 14 amino acids. Deletions cut 6 bases from V and 3 bases from J, with 12 bases between. CDR3 coding DNA: TGTGCCAGCAGTTTCGACAGAAATGGAAACACCATATATTTT. Its translation is CASSFDRNGNTIYF.

The chain couples TRBV11-2 to TRBJ1-1; tentatively, D is TRBD1 (6 bases). Germline CDR1 reads SGHAT; CDR2 reads FQNNGV. CDR3 size: 16 residues. V dropped 1 base and J dropped 3 bases, with 15 bases sitting between them. CDR3 nucleotide sequence: TGTGCCAGCAGCTTAGTAGGGGGGGCGTCTGACACTGAAGCTTTCTTT. Its translation: CASSLVGGASDTEAFF.

This clone occurred once. Other DNA sequences from this sample encode an identical CDR3 as well. J is TRBJ2-5 and V is TRBV11-2, with 14 bases matching TRBD2. CDR1 and CDR2 from the germline V gene are SGHAT and FQNNGV. The CDR3 consists of 16 residues. The J segment lost 1 base and the V segment lost 4 bases, leaving 2 bases of the junction unmatched. Here the CDR3 DNA reads TGTGCCAGCAGCTCCGGACTAGCGGGGGGCCAAGAGACCCAGTACTTC. Translated, it gives CASSSGLAGGQETQYF.

The chain couples TRBV11-2 to TRBJ2-7, with 7 positions matching TRBD1. CDR1 SGHAT and CDR2 FQNNGV come from the germline V gene. Trimming took 4 bases from V and 2 from J; bases not matched to a gene: 8. The CDR3 is made up of 15 amino acids. The CDR3 region has the DNA TGTGCCAGCAGCTCGGGGACAGACCATGCCTACGAGCAGTACTTC. Translating gives CASSSGTDHAYEQYF.

The CDR3, as DNA: TGTGCCAGCAGTTACTTGGTAGCGGGAGAAGGCGAGCAGTACTTC. Its protein product is CASSYLVAGEGEQYF. The genes are TRBV6-6 and TRBJ2-7; 9 bases align to TRBD2. The germline V gene has CDR1 MNHNY and CDR2 SVGAGI (reference sequence). J was trimmed by 6 bases and V by 1 base; bases with no gene match: 7. CDR3 length equals 15 residues.

In DNA form, the CDR3 reads TGTGCCAGTAACTTTCACGATCAGCCCCAGCATTTT. Amino acid sequence: CASNFHDQPQHF. The chain employs TRBV19 and TRBJ1-5; D gene ambiguous. CDR3 length equals 12 residues. Germline CDR1 and CDR2: LNHDA and SQIVND (reference sequence). V was pared by 7 bases and J by 5 bases, with 9 bases between. Full variable domain (remainder filled in from reference TRBV19 and TRBJ1-5): DGGITQSPKYLFRKEGQNVTLSCEQNLNHDAMYWYRQDPGQGLRLIYYSQIVNDFQKGDIAEGYSVSREKKESFPLTVTSAQKNPTAFYLCASNFHDQPQHFGDGTRLSIL.

The chain has TRBV19 and TRBJ1-1; D remains unclear. Germline values: CDR1 LNHDA, CDR2 SQIVND (reference sequence). Trimming pared 7 bases from V and 1 base from J, leaving 13 bases between. This CDR3 spans 14 amino acids. CDR3 region: CASNTRLENTEAFF. The CDR3 DNA is TGTGCCAGTAACACTCGCCTAGAGAACACTGAAGCTTTCTTT.

The J gene is TRBJ2-7, the V gene TRBV4-2; 8 bases are shared with TRBD2. V lost 0 bases to trimming and J lost 1 base; unmatched junction nucleotides: 8. The CDR3 contains 17 residues. Per the germline V gene, CDR1 is LGHNA and CDR2 is YNFKEQ. This CDR3 is CASSQELPGGGSYEQYF. The CDR3 nucleotides read TGTGCCAGCAGCCAAGAGCTTCCGGGCGGGGGGTCCTACGAGCAGTACTTC.

A few counts support this clone. The J gene is TRBJ1-5, the V gene TRBV28; D might be TRBD1 (5 bases). This CDR3 contains 16 residues. The ends were cut back, 2 bases at V and 4 bases at J, with 15 bases in the middle. Germline CDR1 and CDR2: MDHEN and SYDVKM. The CDR3 region has the DNA TGTGCCAGCAGTTTAGGAATCGACAGAGATAATCAGCCCCAGCATTTT. Translated, it gives CASSLGIDRDNQPQHF. The variable domain in full, completed from reference TRBV28 and TRBJ1-5, reads DVKVTQSSRYLVKRTGEKVFLECVQDMDHENMFWYRQDPGLGLRLIYFSYDVKMKEKGDIPEGYSVSREKKERFSLILESASTNQTSMYLCASSLGIDRDNQPQHFGDGTRLSIL.

As for this clone: Other DNA sequences in the same sample also yield this CDR3. The chain has TRBV7-8 and TRBJ2-7; TRBD1 might be the D (6 bases). CDR1 SGHVS and CDR2 FQNEAQ come from the germline V gene. The CDR3 has 13 amino acids. Trimming took 1 base from V and 3 from J, leaving 7 bases between them. The CDR3: CASSLEQGYEQYF. The CDR3 bases are TGTGCCAGCAGCTTAGAACAGGGCTACGAGCAGTACTTC. The entire variable domain, with the rest obtained from reference TRBV7-8 and TRBJ2-7, is as follows: GAGVSQSPRYKVAKRGQDVALRCDPISGHVSLFWYQQALGQGPEFLTYFQNEAQLDKSGLPSDRFFAERPEGSVSTLKIQRTQQEDSAVYLCASSLEQGYEQYFGPGTRLTVT.

V is TRBV7-2 and J is TRBJ2-7, with D possibly TRBD1 on 6 matching bases. V was pared by 5 bases and J by 4 bases, with 15 bases between. The CDR3 totals 14 residues. Germline CDR1 is SGHTA and CDR2 is FQGNSA. The CDR3 protein is CASSQDSYFYEQYF. The CDR3 bases are TGTGCCAGCAGCCAGGACAGTTATTTTTACGAGCAGTACTTC.

Comments on this clone: One end of the junction is discordant with germline, which a read error may explain. V is TRBV2 and J is TRBJ2-7, with D perhaps matching TRBD2 (6 bases). The CDR3 runs 11 residues. Germline values: CDR1 SNHLY, CDR2 FYNNEI. The CDR3: CASRRDGDSHF. CDR3 in DNA: TGTGCCAGCAGGCGGGATGGGGACTCCCACTTC.

The sample holds one count of this clone. The gene calls are TRBV6-1 and TRBJ2-7; 8 nucleotides line up with TRBD1. CDR1 MNHNS and CDR2 SASEGT come from the germline V gene. V trimming: 2 bases; J trimming: 4 bases; junction bases outside the gene matches: 4. The CDR3 is 14 amino acids. The CDR3, as DNA: TGTGCCAGCAGTGAACAGGGGGCGGCATACGAGCAGTACTTC. Its protein product is CASSEQGAAYEQYF.

The CDR3 nucleotides read TGTGCCAGTAGTTTTGGACAGTACGAGACCCAGTACTTC. It is translated as CASSFGQYETQYF. The rearrangement links TRBV19 to TRBJ2-5, with D maybe TRBD1 (6 bases). In germline, CDR1 is LNHDA, CDR2 SQIVND (reference sequence). V dropped 5 bases and J dropped 5 bases, with 12 bases sitting between them. The CDR3 runs 13 residues. The variable domain in full, completed from reference TRBV19 and TRBJ2-5, reads DGGITQSPKYLFRKEGQNVTLSCEQNLNHDAMYWYRQDPGQGLRLIYYSQIVNDFQKGDIAEGYSVSREKKESFPLTVTSAQKNPTAFYLCASSFGQYETQYFGPGTRLLVL.

The gene calls are TRBV7-9 and TRBJ2-7; perhaps TRBD2 as D (5 bases). CDR3 length: 14 amino acids. Per the germline V gene, CDR1 is SEHNR and CDR2 is FQNEAQ (reference sequence). V lost 2 bases and J lost 1, with 9 bases in between. The CDR3: CASSLWGDSYEQYF. CDR3 in DNA: TGTGCCAGCAGCTTATGGGGAGATTCCTACGAGCAGTACTTC. Filled out from reference TRBV7-9 and TRBJ2-7, the complete variable domain reads DTGVSQNPRHKITKRGQNVTFRCDPISEHNRLYWYRQTLGQGPEFLTYFQNEAQLEKSRLLSDRFSAERPKGSFSTLEIQRTEQGDSAMYLCASSLWGDSYEQYFGPGTRLTVT.

The V gene is TRBV6-5, the J gene TRBJ1-5, with 7 bases lining up with TRBD1. Germline V gene sequence: CDR1 MNHEY, CDR2 SVGAGI. J gave up 5 bases and V 3 bases, and 10 bases lay outside the gene matches. There are 16 residues in the CDR3. The CDR3 region has the DNA TGTGCCAGCAGTTATTCGGACAGGTCATGGTATCAGCCCCAGCATTTT. Amino acids: CASSYSDRSWYQPQHF.

V usage is TRBV7-2 and J usage is TRBJ2-7, with D maybe TRBD1 (6 bases). The ends were cut back, 3 bases at V and 9 bases at J, with 21 bases in the middle. CDR3 length: 15 amino acids. CDR1 and CDR2 (germline): SGHTA, FQGNSA. The CDR3 protein is CASSLGQGYPLGQYF. The CDR3 DNA reads TGTGCCAGCAGCTTGGGGCAGGGGTACCCTTTGGGGCAGTACTTC.

The CDR3 region has the DNA TGTGCCAGCAGCGCGCCACGGTTGAACACTGAAGCTTTCTTT. Its translation: CASSAPRLNTEAFF. The V and J genes are TRBV5-6 and TRBJ1-1, with unresolved D. The CDR3 consists of 14 residues. V was cut by 4 bases and J by 0 bases, with 10 bases left in between. Germline V CDR1 and CDR2: SGHDT, YYEEEE.

The chain links TRBV28 to TRBJ1-1; D may be TRBD1 (5 bases). The germline V gene encodes CDR1 MDHEN and CDR2 SYDVKM. The CDR3 is 14 residues long. Trimming took 5 bases from V and 3 from J, leaving 13 bases between them. CDR3 amino acids: CASSQTRADTEAFF. The CDR3 nucleotides read TGTGCCAGCAGTCAAACCAGGGCGGACACTGAAGCTTTCTTT.

In this sample, this clone turned up once. The V and J genes are TRBV12-1 and TRBJ2-2; TRBD2 was called by the table and not checked on the DNA. TRBV12-1 is marked as a pseudogene. The CDR3 is 18 residues long. The CDR3 loop is CASSLQRSGGLGTGELFF. The DNA of the CDR3 is TGTGCCAGCAGCTTACAAAGATCGGGGGGGCTTGGCACCGGGGAGCTGTTTTTT.